This TCR beta chain was retrieved from a study of blood T cell repertoires in COVID-19. In the study overall: Both acute and convalescent COVID-19 samples were obtained from the United States, Italy and Spain. The cDNA or gDNA used as material had been derived from T cells, B-cell-depleted T cells, or PBMCs.

Original analysis: Reference gene primer amplification yielded estimated nucleated cell counts. TCRdb's copy holds only in-frame clones and misses some; the assay was immunoSEQ multiplex PCR. The V and J calls and clone size were taken over from that table, and D and trimming were inferred from the DNA. Among about 170,000 clones, over 75% were seen once, and the ten largest hold more than 0.75%. Among Cohort 3 donors, those recovered had two negative PCRs, clearance, or symptom resolution. The CDR3 spans 15 residues. CDR1 is LGHNA and CDR2 is YSLEER in the germline V gene. The ends lost 5 bases at V and 3 bases at J; junction bases unmatched: 8.

The source of this sequence is a woman between 18 and 30 years old who had recovered from COVID-19. The chain has TRBV4-3 and TRBJ2-7; 9 bases map to TRBD2. Specimen: PBMCs or T cells enriched from blood (not recorded which). CDR3: CASSRASGTNYEQYF. As DNA, the CDR3 is TGCGCCAGCAGCAGGGCTAGCGGGACGAACTACGAGCAGTACTTC.